The sequence of this TCR beta chain was determined in a study of CD8+ T cells in alopecia areata. On this clone itself: Antigen: not known.

General study results and limits: Any link of baseline CD8+ expansion to response, resting on one nonresponder, remains uncertain.

The CDR3 runs to 15 residues. The germline CDR1 and CDR2 sequences are GTSNPN and SVGIG (reference sequence). V lost 0 bases, J lost 6 bases, and 12 bases lay in between. After isolation, RNA underwent reverse transcription to generate cDNA as the sequencing template. Data came from immunoSEQ multiplex PCR; TCRdb stores just in-frame clones and leaves some out. The data contain 150,000 to 200,000 clones, roughly 64% of them seen just once; the ten biggest clones take up roughly 12%. Treatment described: oral pan-JAK inhibitor, 5-10 mg twice daily. It was from PBMCs that CD4+ and CD8+ T cells were sorted.

This TCR was recovered from a human donor with alopecia areata. This sequence joins TRBV30 and TRBJ1-6; TRBD1 might be the D (5 bases). Here the sequenced sample was CD8+ T cells sorted from blood, taken at week 24, from a patient treated with tofacitinib. CDR3 protein: CAWSVSGMGNSPLHF. CDR3 coding DNA: TGTGCCTGGAGTGTGTCAGGGATGGGTAATTCACCCCTCCACTTT.